The 30 T cell receptor beta chains below come from one sample, sequenced in a study of T cells in Graves' hyperthyroidism and ophthalmopathy. Template material for amplifying TCR beta CDR3 regions consisted of RNA transcripts. Primed by the HTBI set, a first-round RT-PCR was run on the TCR CDR3. TCRdb recomputed calls from the multiplex PCR reads with MiXCR, one row per CDR3 protein. The top ten hold 9.2% of the sample, which has 300,000 to 400,000 distinct CDR3 sequences, around 13% seen once. Sequenced sample: blood. The receptor source for this set is a woman aged 18 to 35 with Graves' hyperthyroidism.

This clonotype has a count of ten or more. This chain connects TRBV28 to TRBJ2-6; TRBD2 aligns across 8 bases. Losses at the gene ends were 4 bases for V and 0 bases for J; bases not matched to a gene: 5. The CDR3 is 17 residues long. CDR1 MDHEN and CDR2 SYDVKM come from the germline V gene. The CDR3 sequence: CASSSSGPFSGANVLTF. DNA for the CDR3: TGTGCCAGCAGTTCTAGCGGGCCGTTCTCTGGGGCCAACGTCCTGACTTTC.

The chain carries TRBV5-8 and TRBJ1-3; TRBD1 is a possible D gene (6 bases). This CDR3 spans 17 amino acids. Germline V gene sequence: CDR1 SGHTS, CDR2 YDEGEE. V was clipped by 2 bases and J by 4 bases, with 19 bases between them. CDR3 region: CASSFLGGGPSGNTIYF. CDR3 DNA sequence: TGTGCCAGCAGCTTTCTCGGCGGGGGGCCCTCGGGAAACACCATATATTTT.

CDR3 sequence reads: CASSETGAHTEAFF. The CDR3, as DNA: TGTGCCAGCAGTGAGACAGGGGCACACACTGAAGCTTTCTTT. V gene TRBV25-1 combines with J gene TRBJ1-1; 8 bases align to TRBD1. This CDR3 has 14 residues. The germline gives CDR1 MGHDK, CDR2 SYGVNS. V shed 3 bases, J shed 3 bases, and the junction held 3 bases outside the gene matches. The full variable domain, in which reference TRBV25-1 and TRBJ1-1 provide the parts outside the CDR3, is EADIYQTPRYLVIGTGKKITLECSQTMGHDKMYWYQQDPGMELHLIHYSYGVNSTEKGDLSSESTVSRIRTEHFPLTLESARPSHTSQYLCASSETGAHTEAFFGQGTRLTVV.

This clonotype was recorded many times. The chain joins TRBV2 to TRBJ2-3; a possible D gene is TRBD2 (6 bases). Trimming took off 7 bases at V and 1 base at J, with 18 bases between the two ends. The germline V gene encodes CDR1 SNHLY and CDR2 FYNNEI. The CDR3 is made up of 16 amino acids. The CDR3 sequence: CASMGIRGARTDTQYF. The CDR3 DNA reads TGTGCCAGCATGGGGATTCGCGGGGCCCGCACAGATACGCAGTATTTT.

About this clonotype itself: With a much larger clone just one base away, this may be a read error. The CDR3 end shows no conserved phenylalanine or tryptophan, and so a read error is likely. The rearrangement links TRBV2 to TRBJ2-3, with D possibly TRBD1 on 6 matching bases. This CDR3 is 15 amino acids long. V lost 9 bases and J lost 6, with 22 bases in between. Germline assignment: CDR1 SNHLY and CDR2 FYNNEI. This chain's CDR3 is CASKLTLTGSDTQYL. As DNA, the CDR3 is TGTGCCAGTAAATTAACCTTGACAGGATCGGATACGCAGTATCTT.

This clonotype has only one observation. Since a much larger clone is just one base distant, this may be a read error. CDR3 loop: CAINALDEQYF. In nucleotides, the CDR3 is TGTGCCATCAATGCGTTGGACGAGCAGTACTTC. This chain joins TRBV10-3 and TRBJ2-7; D remains unclear. The CDR3 extends over 11 amino acids. V lost 7 bases and J 5 bases, leaving 9 bases between the germline ends. Germline V lookup: CDR1 ENHRY, CDR2 SYGVKD.

This clonotype has at least ten counts. The V gene is TRBV24-1, the J gene TRBJ2-3; D gene uncertain. The germline V and J ends were trimmed by 0 bases and 1 base, with 7 bases remaining between them. This CDR3 has 15 residues. Germline CDR1 is KGHDR and CDR2 is SFDVKD. CDR3 sequence (DNA): TGTGCCACCAGTGATTTGCTGTGGGGCACAGATACGCAGTATTTT. This encodes CATSDLLWGTDTQYF.

This clonotype was counted ten times or more. This sequence joins TRBV29-1 and TRBJ1-1; D not resolved. Germline CDR1 is SQVTM and CDR2 is ANQGSEA. Trimming left V 4 bases short and J 1 base short, with 7 bases between. The CDR3 has 12 residues. The CDR3 here is CSVVKENTEAFF. The CDR3 DNA reads as TGCAGCGTTGTAAAGGAGAACACTGAAGCTTTCTTT.

This clonotype was seen ten or more times. The chain's CDR3 is CASSYSWWSSLYTGELFF. In nucleotides, the CDR3 is TGTGCCAGCAGTTATTCTTGGTGGTCTAGCCTATACACCGGGGAGCTGTTTTTT. The genes are TRBV6-2 or TRBV6-3 and TRBJ2-2, with D perhaps matching TRBD2 (5 bases). V was cut by 3 bases and J by 3 bases, with 20 bases left in between. CDR3 length: 18 residues. Germline V CDR1 and CDR2: MNHEY, SVGEGT.

In this sample, this clonotype turned up many times. The V gene is TRBV3-1, the J gene TRBJ1-6; D is ambiguous. This CDR3 is 17 amino acids long. The V end was cut by 4 bases, the J end by 7 bases, with 20 bases between. Looked up from germline, CDR1 is LGHDT and CDR2 is YNNKEL (reference sequence). As DNA, the CDR3 is TGTGCCAGCAGCCTAGTAGATTTGAGTTACGGAAATTCACCCCTCCACTTT. It translates to CASSLVDLSYGNSPLHF. Combining the CDR3 with reference TRBV3-1 and TRBJ1-6 gives the whole variable domain DTAVSQTPKYLVTQMGNDKSIKCEQNLGHDTMYWYKQDSKKFLKIMFSYNNKELIINETVPNRFSPKSPDKAHLNLHINSLELGDSAVYFCASSLVDLSYGNSPLHFGNGTRLTVT.

This clonotype occurred many times. The chain carries TRBV6-2 or TRBV6-3 and TRBJ1-5; possibly TRBD1 for D (5 bases). The CDR3 totals 15 residues. Germline CDR1 MNHEY, CDR2 SVGEGT. V gave up 6 bases and J gave up 0 bases, with 12 bases separating them. This CDR3 is CASRQDRISNQPQHF. CDR3 coding DNA: TGTGCCAGCAGACAAGACAGAATTAGCAATCAGCCCCAGCATTTT.

This clonotype turned up a few times. V gene TRBV3-1 combines with J gene TRBJ2-5, with no clear D. Germline CDR1 is LGHDT and CDR2 is YNNKEL (reference sequence). Trimming removed 2 bases from V and 5 bases from J, with 9 bases in between. CDR3 length equals 13 residues. The CDR3 loop is CASSQRGVETQYF. Written as DNA, the CDR3 is TGTGCCAGCAGCCAAAGAGGTGTTGAGACCCAGTACTTC.

This clonotype has more than one count but fewer than ten. The J gene is TRBJ1-1, the V gene TRBV4-3; D not resolved. This CDR3 is 15 amino acids long. Looked up from germline, CDR1 is LGHNA and CDR2 is YSLEER. Trimming cost V 1 base and J 1 base, with 10 bases left between them. As DNA, the CDR3 is TGCGCCAGCAGCCAAGGGACGGCCCAGAACACTGAAGCTTTCTTT. Protein sequence: CASSQGTAQNTEAFF.

This clonotype was picked up many times. V gene TRBV13 combines with J gene TRBJ2-1; 7 positions match TRBD1. This CDR3 has 19 residues. Per the germline V gene, CDR1 is PRHDT and CDR2 is FYEKMQ (reference sequence). V lost 2 bases to trimming and J lost 5 bases; unmatched junction nucleotides: 18. CDR3 bases: TGTGCCAGCAGCTTATATCTCTACCCTTCGGGACAGAAAGACAATGAGCAGTTCTTC. It specifies CASSLYLYPSGQKDNEQFF.

This clonotype has at least ten counts. The chain uses TRBV28 and TRBJ1-1; D gene ambiguous. The CDR3 length is 14 residues. The germline CDR1 and CDR2 sequences are MDHEN and SYDVKM. Trimming left V 3 bases short and J 4 bases short, with 12 bases between. DNA of the CDR3: TGTGCCAGCAGTTTTTGGCGAACGGGCACTGAAGCTTTCTTT. It encodes CASSFWRTGTEAFF.

At least ten counts were recorded for this clonotype. The rearrangement links TRBV6-1 to TRBJ2-7; 11 nucleotides agree with TRBD2. CDR3 length: 13 residues. The germline CDR1 and CDR2 sequences are MNHNS and SASEGT. Trimming at V came to 7 bases and at J to 5 bases, leaving 4 bases not matched to a gene. CDR3: CASNPGLADEQYF. CDR3 nucleotide sequence: TGTGCCAGCAACCCGGGACTAGCGGACGAGCAGTACTTC.

This clonotype has just a few counts. The chain uses TRBV19 and TRBJ1-2, with 7 bases aligning to TRBD1. CDR3 length equals 13 residues. Trimming took 5 bases from V and 6 from J; bases not matched to a gene: 6. From germline, CDR1 is LNHDA and CDR2 SQIVND (reference sequence). The CDR3 region has the DNA TGTGCCAGTAGTCCGGGACAGACAAATGGCTACACCTTC. It codes for CASSPGQTNGYTF. The complete variable domain, with remaining parts taken from reference TRBV19 and TRBJ1-2, reads DGGITQSPKYLFRKEGQNVTLSCEQNLNHDAMYWYRQDPGQGLRLIYYSQIVNDFQKGDIAEGYSVSREKKESFPLTVTSAQKNPTAFYLCASSPGQTNGYTFGSGTRLTVV.

The chain is built from TRBV7-9 and TRBJ1-2; possible D gene TRBD1, 6 bases. V was clipped by 5 bases and J by 5 bases, with 21 bases between them. CDR1 is SEHNR and CDR2 is FQNEAQ in the germline V gene (reference sequence). The CDR3 covers 16 residues. CDR3 nucleotide sequence: TGTGCCAGCAGCCCACGGCAGTTGGGGGCAGGTTATGGCTACACCTTC. Translating it yields CASSPRQLGAGYGYTF.

In this sample, this clonotype turned up many times. The chain carries TRBV20-1 and TRBJ2-7, with a possible D match to TRBD1 (5 bases). The CDR3 runs to 14 residues. Trimming stripped 6 bases from V and 2 bases from J, with 17 bases between. Germline V gene lookup returns CDR1 DFQATT and CDR2 SNEGSKA (reference sequence). The CDR3 DNA reads TGCAGTGCCGCTGGGTGGGGCCGAACCTACGAGCAGTACTTC. Protein: CSAAGWGRTYEQYF.

This clonotype was observed many times. The CDR3, as DNA: TGTGCCAGTAAAGAAGGCGGGAGAAAGGAAGAGACCCAGTACTTC. This codes for CASKEGGRKEETQYF. V is TRBV19 and J is TRBJ2-5, with TRBD2 matching over 7 bases. The germline V gene encodes CDR1 LNHDA and CDR2 SQIVND (reference sequence). V shed 7 bases, J shed 3 bases, and the junction held 11 bases outside the gene matches. The CDR3 covers 15 residues.

The V and J genes are TRBV5-6 and TRBJ2-7, with D possibly TRBD1 on 5 matching bases. Germline lookup yields CDR1 SGHDT and CDR2 YYEEEE. V was pared by 4 bases and J by 1 base, with 18 bases between. The CDR3 consists of 16 residues. The CDR3 nucleotides read TGTGCCAGCAGCGTTATCCGAGACAGTCCTTCCTACGAGCAGTACTTC. It specifies CASSVIRDSPSYEQYF.

The table lists this clonotype with many counts. The chain joins TRBV5-1 to TRBJ1-1, with D possibly being TRBD1 (5 bases). Germline lookup yields CDR1 SGHRS and CDR2 YFSETQ. The CDR3 consists of 13 residues. Trimming stripped 7 bases from V and 1 base from J, with 11 bases between. CDR3 in DNA: TGCGCCAGCGGAACCGGGACGAACACTGAAGCTTTCTTT. Protein: CASGTGTNTEAFF.

This clonotype was counted only a few times. The rearrangement joins TRBV6-2 or TRBV6-3 to TRBJ2-7; TRBD2 might be the D (5 bases). The CDR3 runs to 12 residues. Per germline, CDR1 MNHEY and CDR2 SVGEGT. The V end was cut by 3 bases, the J end by 6 bases, with 9 bases between. CDR3 residues: CASSYFSGEQYF. CDR3 DNA sequence: TGTGCCAGCAGTTATTTCAGCGGCGAGCAGTACTTC.

To note about this clonotype: With a much larger clone just one base away, this may be a read error. This chain joins TRBV28 and TRBJ2-7, with D hard to call. The CDR3 contains 13 residues. CDR1 is MDHEN, CDR2 SYDVKM, per germline. V lost 3 bases to trimming and J lost 7 bases, with 13 bases between them. The CDR3 is CASSFLSRIEQYF. The CDR3 nucleotides read TGTGCCAGCAGTTTTTTATCCCGGATAGAGCAGTACTTC.

This clonotype was picked up many times. J is TRBJ2-7 and V is TRBV6-6; TRBD1 is a possible D gene (5 bases). The length of the CDR3 is 16 residues. The V end was cut by 0 bases, the J end by 0 bases, with 12 bases between. CDR1 and CDR2 (germline): MNHNY, SVGAGI (reference sequence). Here the CDR3 DNA reads TGTGCCAGCAGTTACTCGCAGGGCACCTTCTCCTACGAGCAGTACTTC. Its protein product is CASSYSQGTFSYEQYF.

This clonotype was seen repeatedly, ten times or more. The chain recombines TRBV20-1 with TRBJ1-5; the D gene is possibly TRBD1 (6 bases). Germline CDR1 reads DFQATT; CDR2 reads SNEGSKA (reference sequence). V was cut by 6 bases and J by 3 bases, with 12 bases left in between. The CDR3 runs 13 residues. In DNA, the CDR3 is TGCAGTGCGTGGGACACGGCCAATCAGCCCCAGCATTTT. Its translation is CSAWDTANQPQHF.

The sample holds many counts of this clonotype. V and J are TRBV4-2 and TRBJ2-7, with 9 bases that match TRBD1. The V and J ends lost 1 base and 5 bases, in that order; junction bases with no gene match: 6. The germline CDR1 and CDR2 sequences are LGHNA and YNFKEQ. The CDR3 extends over 15 amino acids. The CDR3 sequence: CASSQVEGQGNEQYF. The CDR3 region has the DNA TGTGCCAGCAGCCAAGTAGAGGGACAGGGAAACGAGCAGTACTTC.

Ten or more counts support this clonotype. V and J are TRBV11-3 and TRBJ2-2, with D perhaps TRBD2 (5 bases). The CDR3 runs 14 residues. Between the trimmed V and J ends, which lost 0 bases and 4 bases, there was a span of 6 bases. Per the germline V gene, CDR1 is SGHNT and CDR2 is YENEEA. CDR3: CASSLDGSTGELFF. Written as DNA, the CDR3 is TGTGCCAGCAGCTTAGATGGGAGCACCGGGGAGCTGTTTTTT.

This clonotype was recorded many times. V usage is TRBV20-1 and J usage is TRBJ2-3, with 11 nucleotides matching TRBD2. In germline, CDR1 is DFQATT, CDR2 SNEGSKA (reference sequence). V was pared by 0 bases and J by 2 bases, with 7 bases of the junction left unmatched. This CDR3 is built from 17 residues. CDR3 loop: CSARDPGTSGFTDTQYF. The CDR3 coding sequence is TGCAGTGCTAGAGACCCCGGGACTAGCGGATTCACAGATACGCAGTATTTT.

This clonotype has a count of ten or more. The DNA of the CDR3 is TGCAGTGCTAGCGACGGCTCGGGGGCAGATACGCAGTATTTT. Amino acid sequence: CSASDGSGADTQYF. The chain has TRBV20-1 and TRBJ2-3; perhaps TRBD2 as D (6 bases). With 3 bases removed from V and 4 bases from J, the gap between germline ends came to 14 bases. Germline-derived CDR1 and CDR2 are DFQATT and SNEGSKA (reference sequence). The CDR3 extends over 14 amino acids.